These 9 T cell receptor beta chains originate from one sample sequenced in a study of read filtering for tumor transcriptome and immune sequencing. Molecular barcoded adaptors covering alpha/delta and beta/gamma chains were used on 400 to 450 ng RNA. TCRdb re-analysed the reads in MiXCR, keeping a single row per CDR3 protein. The sample lists some 140,000 distinct CDR3 sequences, less than 15% occurring once. Sequencing used a population of CD138-negative cells sorted from bone marrow. The receptors shown here come from a donor aged 40 or older with multiple myeloma.

This clonotype showed up just once. This may stem from a read error, because a much larger clone lies one nucleotide away. This chain joins TRBV11-1 and TRBJ2-1; no clear D. The CDR3 spans 13 residues. The germline gives CDR1 SGHAT, CDR2 FQDESV (reference sequence). The DNA of the CDR3 is TGTGCCAGCAGCTTAGGAACTCCCAGCGAGCAGCTCTTC. Translation gives CASSLGTPSEQLF. Drawing the rest from reference TRBV11-1 and TRBJ2-1, the complete variable domain is EAEVAQSPRYKITEKSQAVAFWCDPISGHATLYWYRQILGQGPELLVQFQDESVVDDSQLPKDRFSAERLKGVDSTLKIQPAELGDSAMYLCASSLGTPSEQLFGPGTRLTVL.

V usage is TRBV6-2 or TRBV6-3 and J usage is TRBJ2-2; no definite D call. The CDR3 has 16 residues. CDR1 and CDR2 (germline): MNHEY, SVGEGT. Trimming removed 2 bases from V and 0 bases from J, with 10 bases in between. CDR3 nucleotide sequence: TGTGCCAGCAGTTACGGTCAGTTTTCGAACACCGGGGAGCTGTTTTTT. This gives the protein CASSYGQFSNTGELFF.

At least ten counts were recorded for this clonotype. V and J are TRBV3-1 and TRBJ2-4; 7 bases map to TRBD1. This CDR3 contains 12 residues. Germline assignment: CDR1 LGHDT and CDR2 YNNKEL (reference sequence). With V trimmed by 6 bases and J by 6 bases, 2 bases remained unmatched. The CDR3 loop is CASSRDRNIQYF. The DNA of the CDR3 is TGTGCCAGCAGTAGGGACAGAAACATTCAGTACTTC.

V gene TRBV6-2 or TRBV6-3 combines with J gene TRBJ1-1; a possible D gene is TRBD1 (6 bases). This CDR3 has 13 residues. Trimming took off 4 bases at V and 5 bases at J, with 11 bases between the two ends. Germline assignment: CDR1 MNHEY and CDR2 SVGEGT. The CDR3 DNA sequence: TGTGCCAGCAGTTTTACTGGACAGACTGAAGCTTTCTTT. It is translated as CASSFTGQTEAFF.

Comments on this clonotype: Relative to the germline gene, one junction end is altered; a read error may explain this. The chain combines TRBV4-1 with TRBJ2-5; tentative D call: TRBD2 (5 bases). CDR1 is MGHRA and CDR2 is YSYEKL in the germline V gene. The CDR3 is 14 residues long. CDR3 sequence reads: CANSLWRTGETQYF. CDR3 DNA sequence: TGCGCCAACAGCCTTTGGAGGACCGGAGAGACCCAGTACTTC.

In its sample, this clonotype was seen many times. The V call is TRBV7-2, the J call TRBJ2-5; a weak D match, TRBD2 (5 bases). CDR3 length: 14 amino acids. Deletions cut 2 bases from V and 5 bases from J, with 12 bases between. The germline V gene encodes CDR1 SGHTA and CDR2 FQGNSA. As DNA, the CDR3 is TGTGCCAGCAGCTTACGCGACTACTTCGAGACCCAGTACTTC. This gives the protein CASSLRDYFETQYF.

This clonotype has at least ten counts. The chain recombines TRBV14 with TRBJ2-7; unclear D gene. The V gene lost 2 bases and the J gene lost 3 bases, with 2 bases spanning the gap. CDR1 and CDR2 from the germline V gene are SGHDN and FVKESK. The CDR3 loop spans 11 amino acids. CDR3 amino acids: CASSQNYEQYF. As DNA, the CDR3 is TGTGCCAGCAGCCAAAACTACGAGCAGTACTTC. The variable domain in full, with the rest retrieved from reference TRBV14 and TRBJ2-7, is EAGVTQFPSHSVIEKGQTVTLRCDPISGHDNLYWYRRVMGKEIKFLLHFVKESKQDESGMPNNRFLAERTGGTYSTLKVQPAELEDSGVYFCASSQNYEQYFGPGTRLTVT.

This clonotype was detected ten times or more. The chain carries TRBV28 and TRBJ1-2; D is undetermined. Trimming left V 5 bases short and J 2 bases short, with 18 bases between. This CDR3 comprises 16 residues. Germline lookup yields CDR1 MDHEN and CDR2 SYDVKM. The CDR3 loop reads CASSPRSGGKNYGYTF. DNA of the CDR3: TGTGCCAGCAGTCCCCGGTCGGGCGGAAAAAACTATGGCTACACCTTC.

Ten or more counts support this clonotype. V gene TRBV29-1 combines with J gene TRBJ2-2, with TRBD2 as a possible D gene (5 bases). CDR3 length equals 14 residues. Trimming took off 7 bases at V and 1 base at J, with 13 bases between the two ends. The V gene's germline CDR1 is SQVTM and CDR2 ANQGSEA. CDR3 region: CSAQRERNTGELFF. Written as DNA, the CDR3 is TGCAGCGCCCAGAGGGAGCGGAACACCGGGGAGCTGTTTTTT.